This T cell receptor (beta chain) was found in a study of identifying expanded T cells in peripheral blood. General study findings and limits: Variance in clone template counts between approximately two-week samples significantly increased with total template count across all healthy donors. Differentially abundant clones: roughly 1.2 between replicates, about 16 at about 13 days, 19 at four.

Trimming took 2 bases from V and 8 from J, leaving 14 bases between them. The germline V gene encodes CDR1 SGHRS and CDR2 YFSETQ. The CDR3 is 14 residues long. Sequenced by immunoSEQ multiplex PCR; TCRdb stores in-frame clones only, minus some. The data show about 50,000 clones, around 82% seen once. Collection occurred without any documented infections or immune events in donors. For this clone: The antigen is not known.

This sequence was found in a person aged 18 to 69 in good health. Material for sequencing was blood. V gene TRBV5-1 combines with J gene TRBJ2-1; TRBD1 or TRBD2 may be the D gene (6 bases each). As DNA, the CDR3 is TGCGCCAGCAGCTTATGGGGGCGGGGTGATGAGCAGTTCTTC. Its protein is CASSLWGRGDEQFF.